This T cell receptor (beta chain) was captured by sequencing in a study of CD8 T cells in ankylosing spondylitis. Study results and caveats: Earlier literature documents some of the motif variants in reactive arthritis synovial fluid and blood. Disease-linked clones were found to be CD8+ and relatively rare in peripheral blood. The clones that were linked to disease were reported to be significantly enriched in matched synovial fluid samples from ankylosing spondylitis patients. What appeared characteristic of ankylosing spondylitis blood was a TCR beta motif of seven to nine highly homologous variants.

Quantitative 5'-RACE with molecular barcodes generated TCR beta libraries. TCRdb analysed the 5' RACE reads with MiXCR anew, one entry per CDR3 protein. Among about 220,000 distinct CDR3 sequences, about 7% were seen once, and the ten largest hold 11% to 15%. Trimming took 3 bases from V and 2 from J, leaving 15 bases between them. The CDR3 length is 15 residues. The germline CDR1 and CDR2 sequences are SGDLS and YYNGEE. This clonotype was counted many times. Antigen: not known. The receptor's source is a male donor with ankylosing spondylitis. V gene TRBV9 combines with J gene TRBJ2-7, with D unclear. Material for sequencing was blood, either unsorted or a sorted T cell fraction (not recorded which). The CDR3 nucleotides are TGTGCCAGCAGCGCCTCAATAAACTCCGCCTACGAGCAGTACTTC. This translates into CASSASINSAYEQYF. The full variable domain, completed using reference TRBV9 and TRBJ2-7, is DSGVTQTPKHLITATGQRVTLRCSPRSGDLSVYWYQQSLDQGLQFLIQYYNGEERAKGNILERFSAQQFPDLHSELNLSSLELGDSALYFCASSASINSAYEQYFGPGTRLTVT.